These 8 T cell receptor beta chains came from one sample sequenced in a study of T cell repertoires in cytomegalovirus infection. TCRdb recomputed calls from the reads with MiXCR, one row per CDR3 protein. The profile covers some 350,000 distinct CDR3 sequences, with around a sixth appearing a single time and roughly 8.7% taken by the ten largest. What was sequenced was PBMCs. Receptor source: a human donor in good health (CMV status not recorded). Some clones in this sample may be carry-over from other donors' samples.

The chain carries TRBV18 and TRBJ1-2; D not resolved. Germline V CDR1 and CDR2: KGHSH, LQKENI. With 7 bases removed from V and 6 bases from J, the gap between germline ends came to 21 bases. The CDR3 is 15 amino acids. CDR3: CASFTSIVSSNGYTF. The CDR3 DNA reads TGTGCCAGCTTCACCAGTATAGTCAGCTCAAATGGCTACACCTTC.

This clonotype was counted ten times or more. V gene TRBV7-8 combines with J gene TRBJ2-1; D might be TRBD2 (5 bases). This CDR3 has 13 residues. The germline V gene encodes CDR1 SGHVS and CDR2 FQNEAQ. Deletions cut 8 bases from V and 8 bases from J, with 16 bases between. CDR3 sequence: CASLPGGRDEQFF. CDR3 sequence (DNA): TGTGCCAGCCTTCCCGGAGGCCGCGATGAGCAGTTCTTC.

The chain has TRBV24-1 and TRBJ1-5; D remains ambiguous. V was pared by 5 bases and J by 4 bases, with 11 bases between. Germline assignment: CDR1 KGHDR and CDR2 SFDVKD. This CDR3 spans 14 amino acids. The CDR3: CATSVATANQPQHF. CDR3 DNA sequence: TGTGCCACCAGTGTCGCGACGGCTAATCAGCCCCAGCATTTT.

This clonotype appeared a few times. The chain recombines TRBV5-5 with TRBJ2-7; unclear D gene. V lost 2 bases to trimming and J lost 3 bases, with 15 bases between them. This CDR3 contains 15 residues. Germline CDR1 reads SGHKS; CDR2 reads YYEKEE (reference sequence). In DNA form, the CDR3 reads TGTGCCAGCAGCTTCGGCTTCAGTGGTTTCTACGAGCAGTACTTC. Translation gives CASSFGFSGFYEQYF.

The chain links TRBV11-2 to TRBJ1-1; D gene uncertain. This CDR3 region has 14 residues. In germline, CDR1 is SGHAT, CDR2 FQNNGV. The V end lost 4 bases, the J end lost 8 bases, and 17 bases lay between the germline ends. This CDR3 is CASSSIGSRVEAFF. CDR3 DNA sequence: TGTGCCAGCAGCTCGATAGGGAGCCGCGTAGAAGCTTTCTTT.

The table lists this clonotype with a few counts. V gene TRBV3-1 combines with J gene TRBJ1-4; 8 positions match TRBD1. The germline V gene encodes CDR1 LGHDT and CDR2 YNNKEL (reference sequence). The CDR3 is 15 amino acids. V shed 4 bases, J shed 7 bases, and the junction held 8 bases outside the gene matches. CDR3 in amino acids: CASSPPGQDFEKLFF. In nucleotides, the CDR3 is TGTGCCAGCAGCCCGCCGGGACAGGATTTTGAAAAACTGTTTTTT.

The rearrangement uses TRBV19 and TRBJ2-5; 10 bases match TRBD2. Germline CDR1 and CDR2: LNHDA and SQIVND (reference sequence). V shed 3 bases, J shed 2 bases, and the junction held 6 bases outside the gene matches. The CDR3 totals 16 residues. CDR3 in DNA: TGTGCCAGTAGTATGGTAGCGGGAGGAGGGCAAGAGACCCAGTACTTC. Protein product: CASSMVAGGGQETQYF.

The chain carries TRBV7-8 and TRBJ2-7; 7 bases match TRBD1. The germline CDR1 and CDR2 sequences are SGHVS and FQNEAQ. The CDR3 is made up of 14 amino acids. J lost 1 base, V lost 2 bases, and 2 bases had no gene match. CDR3 nucleotides: TGTGCCAGCAGCTTAACAGGGGAGTCCTACGAGCAGTACTTC. This gives the protein CASSLTGESYEQYF.